This section outlines one T cell receptor beta chain sequence together with its context. This sample is part of a study of STAT5B mutations in CD4+ large granular lymphocyte leukemia. Germline V gives CDR1 SGHNT, CDR2 YYREEE (reference sequence). The germline V and J ends were trimmed by 1 base and 4 bases, with 19 bases remaining between them. The CDR3 sequence is 17 residues long. TCRdb's table, derived via immunoSEQ multiplex PCR, lists solely in-frame clones and lacks some. The sample contains about 28,000 clones, more than 65% of which appear only once. The chain is built from TRBV5-4 and TRBJ2-3; possibly TRBD2 for D (7 bases). This clonotype was sampled from a human donor in good health. Sequenced material: CD4+ T cells from blood buffy coats. As DNA, the CDR3 is TGTGCCAGCAGCTTGAGGATAGGGGGGGGGCGCTCAGATACGCAGTATTTT. Amino acids: CASSLRIGGGRSDTQYF.